This T cell receptor (beta chain) was recovered during a study of T cell repertoires in cytomegalovirus infection. Across the study: The authors relied on CMV epitopes, both recently identified HLA-C-restricted and well-studied HLA-B-restricted. Indications came from public TCR beta signatures; they pointed to CMV infection and to a matching HLA type. Study-wide results and caveats: In two of eight donors, the top clonotype was HLA-C-restricted CMV-specific. Adding up the frequency of public TCR beta families identified people who carried CMV plus the relevant HLA.

Points on this clonotype: Its antigen is undetermined.

V lost 5 bases to trimming and J lost 2 bases; unmatched junction nucleotides: 6. Germline V CDR1 and CDR2: SGHTA, FQGNSA. The CDR3 is 15 residues long. TCRdb used MiXCR to reprocess the reads, holding one entry per CDR3 protein. The sample records around 800,000 distinct CDR3 sequences, approximately 30% being singletons. The starting material was cultured CD8+ T cells from PBMCs, obtained from culture after CMV antigen stimulation. This TCR derives from a human donor in good health (CMV status not recorded). Some clones in this sample may be carry-over from other donors' samples. The genes are TRBV7-2 and TRBJ2-1, with 7 bases lining up with TRBD2. In DNA form, the CDR3 reads TGTGCCAGCAGCGTACGACTAGCACCCTACAATGAGCAGTTCTTC. Translating it yields CASSVRLAPYNEQFF.